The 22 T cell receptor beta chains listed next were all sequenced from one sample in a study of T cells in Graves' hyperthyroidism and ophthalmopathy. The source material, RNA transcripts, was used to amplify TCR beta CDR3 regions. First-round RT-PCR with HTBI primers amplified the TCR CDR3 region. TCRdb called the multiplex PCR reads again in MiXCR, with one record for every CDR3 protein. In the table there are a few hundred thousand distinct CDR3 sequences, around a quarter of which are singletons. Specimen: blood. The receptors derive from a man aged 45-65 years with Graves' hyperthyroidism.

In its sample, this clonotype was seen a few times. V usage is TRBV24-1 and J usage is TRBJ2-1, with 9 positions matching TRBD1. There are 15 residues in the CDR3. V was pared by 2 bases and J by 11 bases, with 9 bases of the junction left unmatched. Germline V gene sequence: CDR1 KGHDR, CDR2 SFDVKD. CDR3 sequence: CATSDYRGREGKQFF. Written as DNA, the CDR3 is TGTGCCACCAGTGATTACAGGGGGCGCGAAGGGAAGCAGTTCTTC.

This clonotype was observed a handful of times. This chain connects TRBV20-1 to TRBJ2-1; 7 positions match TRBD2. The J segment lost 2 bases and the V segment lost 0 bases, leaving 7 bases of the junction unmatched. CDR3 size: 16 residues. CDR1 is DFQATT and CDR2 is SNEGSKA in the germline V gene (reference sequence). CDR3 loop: CSARDFVAGAYNEQFF. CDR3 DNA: TGCAGTGCTAGAGATTTTGTGGCGGGAGCCTACAATGAGCAGTTCTTC.

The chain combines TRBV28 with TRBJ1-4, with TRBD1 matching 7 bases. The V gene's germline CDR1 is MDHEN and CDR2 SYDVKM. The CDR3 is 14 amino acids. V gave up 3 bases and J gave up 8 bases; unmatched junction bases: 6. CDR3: CASSLAGGGEKLFF. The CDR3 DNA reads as TGTGCCAGCAGTTTGGCAGGGGGGGGAGAAAAACTGTTTTTT.

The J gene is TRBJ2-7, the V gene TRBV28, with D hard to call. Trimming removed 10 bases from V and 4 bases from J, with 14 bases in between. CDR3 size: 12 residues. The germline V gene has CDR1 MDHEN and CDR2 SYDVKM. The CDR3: CATKKPLYEQYF. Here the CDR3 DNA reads TGTGCCACCAAAAAGCCCTTATACGAGCAGTACTTC.

Written as DNA, the CDR3 is TGTGCCACCAGTGATACAAGACAGGGAAGCTCCTACAATGAGCAGTTCTTC. Protein: CATSDTRQGSSYNEQFF. The chain uses TRBV24-1 and TRBJ2-1, with TRBD1 matching 7 bases. The CDR3 totals 17 residues. Per germline, CDR1 KGHDR and CDR2 SFDVKD. Trimming took 3 bases from V and 0 from J; bases not matched to a gene: 7.

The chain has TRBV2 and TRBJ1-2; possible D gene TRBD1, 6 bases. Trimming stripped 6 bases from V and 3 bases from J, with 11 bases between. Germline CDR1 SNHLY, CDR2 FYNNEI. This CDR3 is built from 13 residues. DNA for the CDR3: TGTGCCAGCAGGGGAGGGGGAGACTATGGCTACACCTTC. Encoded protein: CASRGGGDYGYTF. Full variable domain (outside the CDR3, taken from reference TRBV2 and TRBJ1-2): EPEVTQTPSHQVTQMGQEVILRCVPISNHLYFYWYRQILGQKVEFLVSFYNNEISEKSEIFDDQFSVERPDGSNFTLKIRSTKLEDSAMYFCASRGGGDYGYTFGSGTRLTVV.

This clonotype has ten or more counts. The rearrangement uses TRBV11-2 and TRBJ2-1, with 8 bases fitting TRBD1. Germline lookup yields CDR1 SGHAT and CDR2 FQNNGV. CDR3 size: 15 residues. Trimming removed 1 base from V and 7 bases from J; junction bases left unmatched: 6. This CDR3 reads CASSLAGQARNEQFF. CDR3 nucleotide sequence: TGTGCCAGCAGCTTAGCGGGACAGGCTCGAAATGAGCAGTTCTTC.

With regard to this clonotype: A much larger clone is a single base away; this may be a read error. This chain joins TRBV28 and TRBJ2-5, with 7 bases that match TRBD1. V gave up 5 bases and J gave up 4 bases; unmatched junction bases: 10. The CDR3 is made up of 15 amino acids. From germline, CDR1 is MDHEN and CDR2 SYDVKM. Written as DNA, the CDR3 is TGTGCCAGCAGTCTGAGACAGGGTCTGGGAGAGACCCAGTACTTC. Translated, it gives CASSLRQGLGETQYF.

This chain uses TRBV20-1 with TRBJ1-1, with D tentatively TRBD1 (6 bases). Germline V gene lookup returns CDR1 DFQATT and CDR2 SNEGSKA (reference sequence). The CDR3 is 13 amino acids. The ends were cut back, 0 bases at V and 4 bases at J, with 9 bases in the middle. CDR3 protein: CSARDRGSTEAFF. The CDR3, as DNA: TGCAGTGCTAGAGATAGGGGGAGCACTGAAGCTTTCTTT.

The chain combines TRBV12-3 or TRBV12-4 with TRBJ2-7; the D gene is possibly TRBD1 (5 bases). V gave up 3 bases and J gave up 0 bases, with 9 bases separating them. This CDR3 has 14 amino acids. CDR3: CASSFHRSSYEQYF. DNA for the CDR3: TGTGCCAGCAGTTTCCACAGGAGCTCCTACGAGCAGTACTTC.

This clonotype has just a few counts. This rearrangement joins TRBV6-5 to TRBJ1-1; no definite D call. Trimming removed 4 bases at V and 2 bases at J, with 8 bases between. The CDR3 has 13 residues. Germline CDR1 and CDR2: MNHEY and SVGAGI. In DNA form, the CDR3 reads TGTGCCAGCAGTTCCTCGATCAACACTGAAGCTTTCTTT. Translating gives CASSSSINTEAFF.

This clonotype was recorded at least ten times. CDR3 region: CASSLEVAGVLSEQFF. In nucleotides, the CDR3 is TGTGCCAGCAGCTTAGAGGTAGCGGGAGTCTTAAGTGAGCAGTTCTTC. V and J are TRBV11-2 and TRBJ2-1; TRBD2 agrees at 9 bases. V was clipped by 0 bases and J by 9 bases; unmatched bases: 9. CDR1 and CDR2 from the germline V gene are SGHAT and FQNNGV. This CDR3 contains 16 residues.

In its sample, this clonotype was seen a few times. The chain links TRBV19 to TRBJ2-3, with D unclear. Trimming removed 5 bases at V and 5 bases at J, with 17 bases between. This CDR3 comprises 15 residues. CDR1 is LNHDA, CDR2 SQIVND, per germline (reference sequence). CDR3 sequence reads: CASSYRSEARDTQYF. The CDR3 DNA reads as TGTGCCAGTAGTTATAGGTCTGAAGCTAGAGATACGCAGTATTTT.

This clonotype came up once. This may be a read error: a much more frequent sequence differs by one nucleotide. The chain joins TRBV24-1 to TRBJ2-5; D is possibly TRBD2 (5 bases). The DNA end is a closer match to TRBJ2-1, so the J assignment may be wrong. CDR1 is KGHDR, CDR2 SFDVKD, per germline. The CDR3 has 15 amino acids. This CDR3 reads CATSDPGSIQETQFF. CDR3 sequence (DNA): TGTGCCACCAGTGATCCGGGGTCGATCCAAGAGACCCAGTTCTTC.

CDR3 sequence reads: CASSSYGLIKNIQYF. The CDR3 coding sequence is TGTGCCAGCAGTTCCTACGGGCTGATCAAAAACATTCAGTACTTC. The rearrangement joins TRBV12-3 or TRBV12-4 to TRBJ2-4; D is ambiguous. V was trimmed by 4 bases and J by 3 bases, leaving 13 bases between them. The length of the CDR3 is 15 residues.

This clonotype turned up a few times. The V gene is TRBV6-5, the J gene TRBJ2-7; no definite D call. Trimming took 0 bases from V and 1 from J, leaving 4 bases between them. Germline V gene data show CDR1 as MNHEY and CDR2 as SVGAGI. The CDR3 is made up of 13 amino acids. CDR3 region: CASSYSESYEQYF. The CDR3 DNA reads TGTGCCAGCAGTTACTCAGAATCCTACGAGCAGTACTTC.

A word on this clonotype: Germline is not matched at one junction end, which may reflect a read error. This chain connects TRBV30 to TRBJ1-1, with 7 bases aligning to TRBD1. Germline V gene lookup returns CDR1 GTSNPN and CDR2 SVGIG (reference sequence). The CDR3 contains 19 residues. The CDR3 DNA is TGTGCCTGGAGTCCGATAGGGGCAGCCAGACAGGGCGTCGGCACTGAAGCTTCCTTT. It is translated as CAWSPIGAARQGVGTEASF.

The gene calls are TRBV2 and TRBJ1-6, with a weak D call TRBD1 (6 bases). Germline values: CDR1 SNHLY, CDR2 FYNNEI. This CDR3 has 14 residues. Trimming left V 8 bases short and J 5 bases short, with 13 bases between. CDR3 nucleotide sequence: TGTGCCAGCCTTCCGGACAGCAATAATTCACCCCTCCACTTT. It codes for CASLPDSNNSPLHF.

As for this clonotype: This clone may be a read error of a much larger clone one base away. As DNA, the CDR3 is TGTGCCAGCAGTACGTTACCCGGCCGAGGAGGGTACGAGCAGTACTTC. As protein: CASSTLPGRGGYEQYF. The chain recombines TRBV11-2 with TRBJ2-7, with a possible D match to TRBD2 (6 bases). The CDR3 is made up of 16 amino acids. Trimming left V 6 bases short and J 4 bases short, with 22 bases between. The germline gives CDR1 SGHAT, CDR2 FQNNGV.

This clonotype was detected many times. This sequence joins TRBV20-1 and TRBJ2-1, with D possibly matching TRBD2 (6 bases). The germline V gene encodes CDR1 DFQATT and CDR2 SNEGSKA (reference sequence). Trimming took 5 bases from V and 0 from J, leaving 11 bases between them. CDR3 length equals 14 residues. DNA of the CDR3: TGCAGTGCTCATAGCGGACGCTCCTACAATGAGCAGTTCTTC. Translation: CSAHSGRSYNEQFF.

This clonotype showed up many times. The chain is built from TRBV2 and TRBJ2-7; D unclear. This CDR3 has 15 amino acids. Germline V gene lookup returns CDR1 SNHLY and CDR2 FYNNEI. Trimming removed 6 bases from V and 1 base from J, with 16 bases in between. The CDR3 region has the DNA TGTGCCAGCAGCGTTCATTCCCCCCTTTCCTACGAGCAGTACTTC. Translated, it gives CASSVHSPLSYEQYF.

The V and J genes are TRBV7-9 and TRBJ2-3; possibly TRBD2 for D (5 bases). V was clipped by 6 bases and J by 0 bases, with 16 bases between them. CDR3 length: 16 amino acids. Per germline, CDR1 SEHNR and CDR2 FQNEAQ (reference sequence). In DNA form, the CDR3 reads TGTGCCAGCAGTTCCGGGAAAAGACTTAGCACAGATACGCAGTATTTT. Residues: CASSSGKRLSTDTQYF.